This T cell receptor beta chain emerged from a study of blood T cells in healthy people across ages. The CDR3 covers 14 residues. V was clipped by 0 bases and J by 9 bases; unmatched bases: 4. Germline V gene lookup returns CDR1 MGHDK and CDR2 SYGVNS. In this sample, this clonotype turned up many times. It was with a sample-barcoded 5' primer and a J-beta primer mix that a second PCR of about 6 to 12 cycles was run. TCRdb recomputed calls from the 5' RACE reads with MiXCR, one row per CDR3 protein. This table holds about 1.4 million distinct CDR3 sequences, 59% found once. The clonotype originates from a young man in good health. The chain carries TRBV25-1 and TRBJ2-7; 11 bases map to TRBD2. Specimen: blood. CDR3 sequence: CASSEYTSGSWQYF. CDR3 coding DNA: TGTGCCAGCAGTGAATACACTAGCGGGAGTTGGCAGTACTTC.